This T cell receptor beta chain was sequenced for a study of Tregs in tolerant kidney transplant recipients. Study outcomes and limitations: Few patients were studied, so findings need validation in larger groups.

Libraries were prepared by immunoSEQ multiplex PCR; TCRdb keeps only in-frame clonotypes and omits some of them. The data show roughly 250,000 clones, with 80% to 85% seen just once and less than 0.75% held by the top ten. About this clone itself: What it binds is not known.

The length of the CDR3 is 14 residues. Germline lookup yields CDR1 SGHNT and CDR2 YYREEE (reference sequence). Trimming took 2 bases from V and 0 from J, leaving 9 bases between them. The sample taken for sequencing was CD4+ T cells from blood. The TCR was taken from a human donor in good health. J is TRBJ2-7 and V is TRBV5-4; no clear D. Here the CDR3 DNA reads TGTGCCAGCAGCTTACACCCGAGCTCCTACGAGCAGTACTTC. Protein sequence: CASSLHPSSYEQYF.